The 6 T cell receptor beta chains below all came from one sample that was sequenced in a study of T cell responses to AZD1222 COVID-19 vaccine. The method was immunoSEQ multiplex PCR; TCRdb's version includes in-frame clones alone and lacks a portion of them. The sample yields about 130,000 clones, 85% to 90% seen once. This material consisted of peripheral blood, taken on day 0 of AZD1222 vaccination. These receptors were taken from an adult in good health.

V gene TRBV6-5 combines with J gene TRBJ2-5; no reliable D call. Trimming removed 2 bases from V and 4 bases from J, with 5 bases in between. This CDR3 has 12 residues. CDR1 is MNHEY, CDR2 SVGAGI, per germline. The CDR3: CASSYTPETQYF. The CDR3 DNA reads as TGTGCCAGCAGTTACACCCCAGAGACCCAGTACTTC.

V and J are TRBV6-5 and TRBJ1-4; TRBD1 aligns across 7 bases. The CDR3 has 15 amino acids. Germline CDR1 reads MNHEY; CDR2 reads SVGAGI. Germline trimming cut 6 bases from V and 0 bases from J; bases unmatched to any gene: 4. The CDR3, as DNA: TGTGCCAGCAGGGACAGGAGATCAACTAATGAAAAACTGTTTTTT. Translation gives CASRDRRSTNEKLFF.

CDR3 protein: CASSSSRADGLGGEKLFF. The CDR3 DNA reads TGTGCCAGCAGTTCCTCTCGGGCGGATGGGCTGGGGGGAGAAAAACTGTTTTTT. The rearrangement uses TRBV28 and TRBJ1-4; TRBD1 is a possible D gene (5 bases). This CDR3 has 18 residues. The V gene's germline CDR1 is MDHEN and CDR2 SYDVKM. With 4 bases removed from V and 8 bases from J, the gap between germline ends came to 26 bases.

This rearrangement joins TRBV27 to TRBJ1-2; D remains unclear. CDR1 and CDR2 (germline): MNHEY, SMNVEV (reference sequence). V dropped 4 bases and J dropped 3 bases, with 24 bases sitting between them. The CDR3 contains 18 residues. The CDR3 loop reads CASSSKGSGREYDYGYTF. The DNA of the CDR3 is TGTGCCAGCAGTTCTAAGGGATCGGGAAGAGAATACGACTATGGCTACACCTTC.

The table lists this clone with a few counts. The gene calls are TRBV11-2 and TRBJ2-1, with 7 bases matching TRBD1. The J segment lost 0 bases and the V segment lost 3 bases, leaving 5 bases of the junction unmatched. Germline CDR1 SGHAT, CDR2 FQNNGV. This CDR3 is built from 16 residues. The CDR3 region is CASSFGQVASYNEQFF. CDR3 coding DNA: TGTGCCAGCAGCTTCGGACAGGTAGCCTCCTACAATGAGCAGTTCTTC. Full variable domain (outside the CDR3, taken from reference TRBV11-2 and TRBJ2-1): EAGVAQSPRYKIIEKRQSVAFWCNPISGHATLYWYQQILGQGPKLLIQFQNNGVVDDSQLPKDRFSAERLKGVDSTLKIQPAKLEDSAVYLCASSFGQVASYNEQFFGPGTRLTVL.

V and J are TRBV5-4 and TRBJ1-5, with TRBD1 identical over 7 bases. This CDR3 has 16 amino acids. Losses at the gene ends were 0 bases for V and 1 base for J; bases not matched to a gene: 4. Germline CDR1 reads SGHNT; CDR2 reads YYREEE (reference sequence). CDR3 nucleotides: TGTGCCAGCAGCTTGGGAGGGGGCGGAAGCAATCAGCCCCAGCATTTT. Residues: CASSLGGGGSNQPQHF. The full variable domain, rest sourced from reference TRBV5-4 and TRBJ1-5, is ETGVTQSPTHLIKTRGQQVTLRCSSQSGHNTVSWYQQALGQGPQFIFQYYREEENGRGNFPPRFSGLQFPNYSSELNVNALELDDSALYLCASSLGGGGSNQPQHFGDGTRLSIL.